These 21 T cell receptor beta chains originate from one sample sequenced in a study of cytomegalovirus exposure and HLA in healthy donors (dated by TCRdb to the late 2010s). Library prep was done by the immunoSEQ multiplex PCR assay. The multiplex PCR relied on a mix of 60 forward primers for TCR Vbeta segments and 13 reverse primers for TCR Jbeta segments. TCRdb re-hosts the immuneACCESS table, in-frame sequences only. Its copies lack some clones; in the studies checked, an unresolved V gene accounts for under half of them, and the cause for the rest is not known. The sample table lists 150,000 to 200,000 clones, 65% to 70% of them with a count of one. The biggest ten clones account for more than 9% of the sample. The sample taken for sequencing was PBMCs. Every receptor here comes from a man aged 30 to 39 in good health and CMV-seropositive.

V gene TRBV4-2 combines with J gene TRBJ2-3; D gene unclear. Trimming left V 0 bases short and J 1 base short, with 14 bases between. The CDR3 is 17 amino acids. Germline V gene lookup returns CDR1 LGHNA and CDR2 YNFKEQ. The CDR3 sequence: CASSQDFWQEGTDTQYF. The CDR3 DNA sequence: TGTGCCAGCAGCCAAGATTTTTGGCAGGAAGGCACAGATACGCAGTATTTT.

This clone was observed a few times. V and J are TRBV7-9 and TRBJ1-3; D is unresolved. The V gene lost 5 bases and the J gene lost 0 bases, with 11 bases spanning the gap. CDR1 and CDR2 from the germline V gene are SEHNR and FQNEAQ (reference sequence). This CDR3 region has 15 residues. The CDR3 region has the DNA TGTGCCAGCAGCCCACCGCTGAGCTCTGGAAACACCATATATTTT. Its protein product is CASSPPLSSGNTIYF.

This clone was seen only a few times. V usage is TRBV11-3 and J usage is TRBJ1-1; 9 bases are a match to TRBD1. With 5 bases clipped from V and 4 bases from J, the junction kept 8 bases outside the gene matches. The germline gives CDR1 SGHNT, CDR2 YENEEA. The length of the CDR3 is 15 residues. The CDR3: CASSASQGAGTEAFF. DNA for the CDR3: TGTGCCAGCAGCGCCTCACAGGGGGCCGGCACTGAAGCTTTCTTT.

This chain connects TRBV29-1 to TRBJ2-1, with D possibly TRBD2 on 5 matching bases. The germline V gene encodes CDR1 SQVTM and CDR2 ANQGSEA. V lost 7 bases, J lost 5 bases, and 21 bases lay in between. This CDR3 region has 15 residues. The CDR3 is CSGRGSVGSHNEQFF. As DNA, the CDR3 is TGCAGCGGGAGAGGTAGCGTTGGCAGTCACAATGAGCAGTTCTTC.

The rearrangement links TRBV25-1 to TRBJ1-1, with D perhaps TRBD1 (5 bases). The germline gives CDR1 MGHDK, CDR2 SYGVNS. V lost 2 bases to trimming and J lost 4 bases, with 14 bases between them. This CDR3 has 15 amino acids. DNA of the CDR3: TGTGCCAGCAGTGAAGATGAATCGGGGGGCACTGAAGCTTTCTTT. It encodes CASSEDESGGTEAFF.

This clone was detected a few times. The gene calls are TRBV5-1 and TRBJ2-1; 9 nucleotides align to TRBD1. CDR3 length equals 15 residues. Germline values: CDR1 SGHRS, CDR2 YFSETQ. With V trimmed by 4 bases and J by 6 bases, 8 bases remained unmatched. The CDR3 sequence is CASSPGTGSPNEQFF. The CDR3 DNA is TGCGCCAGCAGCCCAGGGACAGGGTCCCCCAATGAGCAGTTCTTC.

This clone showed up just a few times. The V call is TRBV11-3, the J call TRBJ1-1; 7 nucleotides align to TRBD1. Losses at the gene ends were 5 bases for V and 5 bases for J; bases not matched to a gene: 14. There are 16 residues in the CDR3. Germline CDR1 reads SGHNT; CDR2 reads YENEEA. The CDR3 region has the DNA TGTGCCAGCAGCCGCGCTTTCGAGGGGGCGAGAACTGAAGCTTTCTTT. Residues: CASSRAFEGARTEAFF.

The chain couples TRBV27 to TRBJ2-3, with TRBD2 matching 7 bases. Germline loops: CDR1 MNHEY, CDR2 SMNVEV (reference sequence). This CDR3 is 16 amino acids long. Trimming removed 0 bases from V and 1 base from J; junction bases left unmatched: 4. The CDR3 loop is CASSLSRGRGTDTQYF. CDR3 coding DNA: TGTGCCAGCAGTTTATCCCGCGGGAGAGGCACAGATACGCAGTATTTT.

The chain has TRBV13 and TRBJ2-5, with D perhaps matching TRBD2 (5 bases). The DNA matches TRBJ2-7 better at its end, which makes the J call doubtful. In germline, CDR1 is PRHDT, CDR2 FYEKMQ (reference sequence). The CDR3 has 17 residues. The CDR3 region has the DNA TGTGCCAGCAGCTTATTTGACCCGGGAATTTACTCCTACGAGCAGTACTTC. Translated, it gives CASSLFDPGIYSYEQYF.

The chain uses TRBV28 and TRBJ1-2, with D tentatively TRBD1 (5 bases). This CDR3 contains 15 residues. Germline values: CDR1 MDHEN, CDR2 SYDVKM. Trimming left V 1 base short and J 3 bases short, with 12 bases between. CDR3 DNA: TGTGCCAGCAGTTTATCTGGGGGACTTTACTATGGCTACACCTTC. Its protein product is CASSLSGGLYYGYTF.

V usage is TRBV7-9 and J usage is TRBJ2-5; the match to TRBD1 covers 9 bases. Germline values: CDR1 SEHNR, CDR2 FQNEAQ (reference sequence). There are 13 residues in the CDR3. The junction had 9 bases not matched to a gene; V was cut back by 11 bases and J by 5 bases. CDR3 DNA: TGTGCCGGCGCGGGACAGGGATTCGAGACCCAGTACTTC. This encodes CAGAGQGFETQYF.

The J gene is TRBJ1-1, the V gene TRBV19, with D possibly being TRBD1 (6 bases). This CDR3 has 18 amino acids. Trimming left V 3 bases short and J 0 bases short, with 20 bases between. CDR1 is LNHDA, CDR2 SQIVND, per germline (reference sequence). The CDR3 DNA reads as TGTGCCAGTAGTATTGATAACTTGGGGACACCGTTGAACACTGAAGCTTTCTTT. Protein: CASSIDNLGTPLNTEAFF.

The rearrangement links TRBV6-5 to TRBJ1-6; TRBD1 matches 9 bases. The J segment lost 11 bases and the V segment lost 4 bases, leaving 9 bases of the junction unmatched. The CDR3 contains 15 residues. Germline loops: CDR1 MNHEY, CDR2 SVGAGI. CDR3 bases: TGTGCCAGCAGTTCCTCCGGGACAGGGCCGACACCCCTCCACTTT. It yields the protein CASSSSGTGPTPLHF.

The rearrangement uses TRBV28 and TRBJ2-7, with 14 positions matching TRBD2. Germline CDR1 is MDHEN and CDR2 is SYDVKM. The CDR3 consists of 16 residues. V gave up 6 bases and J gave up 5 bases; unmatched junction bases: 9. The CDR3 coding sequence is TGTGCCAGCAGACCCGGGACTAGCGGGAGCGAAGACGAGCAGTACTTC. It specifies CASRPGTSGSEDEQYF.

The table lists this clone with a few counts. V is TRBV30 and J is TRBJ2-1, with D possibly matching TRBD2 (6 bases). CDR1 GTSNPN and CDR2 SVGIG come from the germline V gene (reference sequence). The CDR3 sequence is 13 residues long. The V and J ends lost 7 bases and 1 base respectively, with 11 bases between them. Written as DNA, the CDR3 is TGTGCCTCCTTGGGGGGATCCTACAATGAGCAGTTCTTC. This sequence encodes CASLGGSYNEQFF. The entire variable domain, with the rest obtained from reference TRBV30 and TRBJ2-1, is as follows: SQTIHQWPATLVQPVGSPLSLECTVEGTSNPNLYWYRQAAGRGLQLLFYSVGIGQISSEVPQNLSASRPQDRQFILSSKKLLLSDSGFYLCASLGGSYNEQFFGPGTRLTVL.

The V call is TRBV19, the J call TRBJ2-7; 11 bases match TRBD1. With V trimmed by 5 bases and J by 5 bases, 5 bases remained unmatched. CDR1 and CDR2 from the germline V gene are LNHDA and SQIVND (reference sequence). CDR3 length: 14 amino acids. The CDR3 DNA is TGTGCCAGTAGTCCCGGGACAGGGGGTGACGAGCAGTACTTC. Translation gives CASSPGTGGDEQYF.

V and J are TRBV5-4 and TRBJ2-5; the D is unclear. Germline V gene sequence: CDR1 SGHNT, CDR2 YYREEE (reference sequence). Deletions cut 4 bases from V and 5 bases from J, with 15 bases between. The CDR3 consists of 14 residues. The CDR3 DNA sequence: TGTGCCAGCAGCCAAACTCACGGGTTGGAGACCCAGTACTTC. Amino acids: CASSQTHGLETQYF.

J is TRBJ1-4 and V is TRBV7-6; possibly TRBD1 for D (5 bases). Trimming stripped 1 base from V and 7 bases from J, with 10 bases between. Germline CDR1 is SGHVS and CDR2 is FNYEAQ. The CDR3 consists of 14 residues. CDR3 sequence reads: CASSLVTDAEKLFF. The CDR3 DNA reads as TGTGCCAGCAGCTTAGTGACAGATGCTGAAAAACTGTTTTTT. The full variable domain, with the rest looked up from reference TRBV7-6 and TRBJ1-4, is GAGVSQSPRYKVTKRGQDVALRCDPISGHVSLYWYRQALGQGPEFLTYFNYEAQQDKSGLPNDRFSAERPEGSISTLTIQRTEQRDSAMYRCASSLVTDAEKLFFGSGTQLSVL.

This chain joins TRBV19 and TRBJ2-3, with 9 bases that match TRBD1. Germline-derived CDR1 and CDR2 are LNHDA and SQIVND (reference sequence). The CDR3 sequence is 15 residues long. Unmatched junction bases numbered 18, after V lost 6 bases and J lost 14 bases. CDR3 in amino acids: CASSDGALTGGYTYF. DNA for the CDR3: TGTGCCAGTAGCGACGGAGCCTTAACAGGGGGCTATACGTATTTT.

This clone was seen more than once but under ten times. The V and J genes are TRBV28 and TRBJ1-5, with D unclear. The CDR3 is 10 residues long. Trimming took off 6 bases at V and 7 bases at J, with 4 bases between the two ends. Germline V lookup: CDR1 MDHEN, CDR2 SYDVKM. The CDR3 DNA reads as TGTGCCAGCAGCGGGCAGCCCCAGCATTTT. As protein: CASSGQPQHF.

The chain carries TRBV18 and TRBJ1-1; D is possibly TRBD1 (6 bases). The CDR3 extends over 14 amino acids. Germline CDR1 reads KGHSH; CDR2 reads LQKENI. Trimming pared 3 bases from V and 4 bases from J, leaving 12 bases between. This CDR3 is CASSPTQGTTEAFF. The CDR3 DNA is TGTGCCAGCTCACCGACGCAGGGGACCACTGAAGCTTTCTTT.